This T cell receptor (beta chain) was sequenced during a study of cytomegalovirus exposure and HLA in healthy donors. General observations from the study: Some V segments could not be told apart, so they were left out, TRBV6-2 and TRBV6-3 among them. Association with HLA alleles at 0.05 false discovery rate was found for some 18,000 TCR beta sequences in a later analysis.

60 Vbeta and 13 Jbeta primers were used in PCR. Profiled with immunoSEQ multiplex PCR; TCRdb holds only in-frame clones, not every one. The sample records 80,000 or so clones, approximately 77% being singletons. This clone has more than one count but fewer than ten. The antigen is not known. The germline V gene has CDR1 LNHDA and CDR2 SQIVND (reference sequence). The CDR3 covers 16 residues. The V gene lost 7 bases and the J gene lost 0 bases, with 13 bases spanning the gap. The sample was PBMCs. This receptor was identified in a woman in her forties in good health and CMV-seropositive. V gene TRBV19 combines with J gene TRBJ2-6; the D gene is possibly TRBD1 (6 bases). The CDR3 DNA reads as TGTGCCAGTAATGGACAGAGCTACTCTGGGGCCAACGTCCTGACTTTC. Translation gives CASNGQSYSGANVLTF.